The 16 T cell receptor beta chains given below trace back to one sample, sequenced in a study of beta chain features in type 1 diabetes. Findings and limits, study-wide: Within each of all four CD4+ subsets, Type 1 diabetes patients had TCRB CDR3s that were moderately but significantly shorter.

Sequencing targeted expressed TCRB transcripts, as all isolated RNA had been reverse transcribed. Generated by immunoSEQ multiplex PCR, the TCRdb table keeps only in-frame clones and is missing some. The sample holds about 660,000 clones, roughly 13% seen once. Which antigens these TCRs recognize remains unknown. Sequencing used naive CD4+ T cells from blood. These receptors all come from a man aged 18 to 30 with type 1 diabetes.

The chain is built from TRBV7-8 and TRBJ1-5; D is unresolved. V was shortened by 0 bases and J by 7 bases, with 13 bases between the two germline ends. Looked up from germline, CDR1 is SGHVS and CDR2 is FQNEAQ. CDR3 length equals 15 residues. CDR3 sequence (DNA): TGTGCCAGCAGCTTAGCGGAGGGTCTGGGACAGCCCCAGCATTTT. As protein: CASSLAEGLGQPQHF.

To note about this clone: One end of the junction varies from germline; a read error may be responsible. The chain joins TRBV6-5 to TRBJ1-2; the match to TRBD1 covers 9 bases. This CDR3 comprises 15 residues. Per germline, CDR1 MNHEY and CDR2 SVGAGI. CDR3 residues: CASSYAPGQGTRGDF. The CDR3 DNA reads as TGTGCCAGCAGTTACGCCCCGGGACAGGGTACCAGGGGAGATTTC.

The chain combines TRBV7-6 with TRBJ1-2; perhaps TRBD1 as D (6 bases). The germline V and J ends were trimmed by 5 bases and 8 bases, with 18 bases remaining between them. The CDR3 is made up of 14 amino acids. From germline, CDR1 is SGHVS and CDR2 FNYEAQ. CDR3 protein: CASSPGRGAKGYTF. The CDR3, as DNA: TGTGCCAGCAGCCCGGGACGGGGGGCGAAAGGCTACACCTTC.

The J gene is TRBJ1-2, the V gene TRBV4-2; 9 positions agree with TRBD1. V gave up 0 bases and J gave up 12 bases; unmatched junction bases: 5. The length of the CDR3 is 13 residues. Germline V lookup: CDR1 LGHNA, CDR2 YNFKEQ. In DNA form, the CDR3 reads TGTGCCAGCAGCCAAGAAGGACAGGGGTCTAACACCTTC. Translating it yields CASSQEGQGSNTF.

This clone was seen a few times. Distinct nucleotide sequences in the sample also encode this CDR3. V is TRBV9 and J is TRBJ2-5; D is ambiguous. V lost 0 bases to trimming and J lost 2 bases, with 8 bases between them. The CDR3 contains 14 residues. Germline CDR1 reads SGDLS; CDR2 reads YYNGEE. CDR3 loop: CASSVEPRQETQYF. In DNA, the CDR3 is TGTGCCAGCAGCGTAGAACCCCGGCAAGAGACCCAGTACTTC.

This clone has more than one count but fewer than ten. CDR3 amino acids: CASSLVVTSSYNEQFF. The CDR3 DNA reads as TGCGCCAGCAGCTTGGTCGTCACAAGCTCCTACAATGAGCAGTTCTTC. The chain uses TRBV5-1 and TRBJ2-1; D is uncertain. The CDR3 totals 16 residues. Germline V lookup: CDR1 SGHRS, CDR2 YFSETQ. Trimming removed 0 bases at V and 0 bases at J, with 10 bases between.

This chain connects TRBV2 to TRBJ1-6, with D possibly matching TRBD1 (6 bases). Germline CDR1 and CDR2: SNHLY and FYNNEI. V lost 3 bases and J lost 8, with 20 bases in between. This CDR3 has 17 residues. For the CDR3, the DNA is TGTGCCAGCAGTGATTTGGGGGCAGTCTACTCGGATTCACCCCTCCACTTT. It yields the protein CASSDLGAVYSDSPLHF.

This clone was counted between two and nine times. Other DNA sequences of this sample code for an identical CDR3. The genes are TRBV30 and TRBJ2-7; no clear D. Per the germline V gene, CDR1 is GTSNPN and CDR2 is SVGIG (reference sequence). The CDR3 covers 11 residues. V gave up 2 bases and J gave up 3 bases, with 5 bases separating them. This CDR3 is CAWSRLYEQYF. As DNA, the CDR3 is TGTGCCTGGAGTAGACTCTACGAGCAGTACTTC.

In its sample, this clone was seen a few times. The V gene is TRBV6-5, the J gene TRBJ2-7; 9 nucleotides agree with TRBD2. This CDR3 comprises 15 residues. V was pared by 2 bases and J by 2 bases, with 4 bases of the junction left unmatched. CDR1 MNHEY and CDR2 SVGAGI come from the germline V gene. CDR3 sequence: CASSYRLAGTYEQYF. DNA for the CDR3: TGTGCCAGCAGTTACAGGCTAGCGGGGACCTACGAGCAGTACTTC.

V gene TRBV7-2 combines with J gene TRBJ2-7, with 12 bases identical to TRBD2. The CDR3 runs 17 residues. Germline V gene lookup returns CDR1 SGHTA and CDR2 FQGNSA. V lost 4 bases and J lost 3; bases outside the gene matches: 10. CDR3 coding DNA: TGTGCCAGCAGCTCACGACTAGCGGGGGCCCTCAGCTACGAGCAGTACTTC. This translates into CASSSRLAGALSYEQYF.

This clone has a handful of counts. The chain is built from TRBV13 and TRBJ2-1; maybe TRBD1 (6 bases). The germline V gene has CDR1 PRHDT and CDR2 FYEKMQ (reference sequence). The CDR3 is made up of 14 amino acids. The V and J ends lost 0 bases and 7 bases respectively, with 10 bases between them. The CDR3 region is CASSLGRGRNEQFF. The CDR3 nucleotides read TGTGCCAGCAGCTTAGGCAGGGGTAGAAATGAGCAGTTCTTC.

This clone was found a few times. The chain has TRBV7-9 and TRBJ1-2; 7 bases align to TRBD1. After removal of 1 base from V and 0 bases from J, the junction contained 2 bases not matched to a gene. This CDR3 is 15 amino acids long. Per germline, CDR1 SEHNR and CDR2 FQNEAQ (reference sequence). For the CDR3, the DNA is TGTGCCAGCAGCTTAGGACAGGGAGCTAACTATGGCTACACCTTC. Encoded protein: CASSLGQGANYGYTF.

This clone was counted only a few times. This chain uses TRBV18 with TRBJ2-1; D is possibly TRBD2 (6 bases). The CDR3 sequence is 18 residues long. From germline, CDR1 is KGHSH and CDR2 LQKENI. Trimming took 2 bases from V and 4 from J, leaving 21 bases between them. This chain's CDR3 is CASSPGKTTDYKYNEQFF. The CDR3 nucleotides read TGTGCCAGCTCACCAGGGAAAACCACGGACTATAAGTACAATGAGCAGTTCTTC.

The chain uses TRBV2 and TRBJ1-5; D gene ambiguous. CDR1 and CDR2 (germline): SNHLY, FYNNEI. Trimming removed 1 base at V and 2 bases at J, with 6 bases between. The CDR3 contains 14 residues. CDR3 DNA sequence: TGTGCCAGCAGTGAAGGGTCAGGCAATCAGCCCCAGCATTTT. This gives the protein CASSEGSGNQPQHF.

This clone was seen a few times. The V gene is TRBV19, the J gene TRBJ1-5; TRBD1 might be the D (5 bases). V lost 4 bases, J lost 1 base, and 11 bases lay in between. CDR3 length equals 15 residues. The germline V gene has CDR1 LNHDA and CDR2 SQIVND (reference sequence). The CDR3 nucleotides read TGTGCCAGTAGTAGGGGGGAGAGAAGCAATCAGCCCCAGCATTTT. Amino acid sequence: CASSRGERSNQPQHF. The full variable domain, its missing parts supplied by reference TRBV19 and TRBJ1-5, is DGGITQSPKYLFRKEGQNVTLSCEQNLNHDAMYWYRQDPGQGLRLIYYSQIVNDFQKGDIAEGYSVSREKKESFPLTVTSAQKNPTAFYLCASSRGERSNQPQHFGDGTRLSIL.

This clone was picked up a small number of times. The V call is TRBV5-4, the J call TRBJ2-5, with 8 bases matching TRBD1. This CDR3 is built from 16 residues. With V trimmed by 1 base and J by 6 bases, 11 bases remained unmatched. The germline gives CDR1 SGHNT, CDR2 YYREEE (reference sequence). The CDR3 region has the DNA TGTGCCAGCAGCTTGTCGGCGTCAGGGGGCGCCCAGACCCAGTACTTC. It codes for CASSLSASGGAQTQYF.